These T cell receptor beta chains were read from a single sample in a study of T cells in Graves' hyperthyroidism and ophthalmopathy. MiXCR was run by TCRdb on the multiplex PCR reads, yielding one entry per CDR3 protein. The table lists 450,000 to 650,000 distinct CDR3 sequences, 17% of them singletons, with roughly a sixth in the top ten. The sequenced sample consisted of blood. These receptors came from a woman aged 18-29 years with Graves' ophthalmopathy. Both conserved end residues are part of each CDR3. Fields, in order: clone size, V gene, J gene, D gene, CDR3 protein, CDR3 DNA. The D gene is left open where the match is weak. Clone size is shown for a subset of rows, as once, few, many or a class of expanded clone.

many	TRBV10-3	TRBJ1-4	-	CATSAGATNEKLFF	TGTGCCACCTCGGCTGGGGCTACTAATGAAAAACTGTTTTTT
-	TRBV6-1	TRBJ2-7	TRBD2	CASRPGTSGVYEQYF	TGTGCCAGCAGACCCGGGACTAGCGGAGTCTACGAGCAGTACTTC
-	TRBV24-1	TRBJ2-7	TRBD1	CATSDPPGQGSEQYF	TGTGCCACCAGTGACCCTCCGGGACAGGGAAGCGAGCAGTACTTC
-	TRBV7-2	TRBJ2-5	-	CAGSLQGGGETQYF	TGTGCCGGCAGCTTACAAGGGGGTGGAGAGACCCAGTACTTC
-	TRBV7-9	TRBJ2-1	-	CASSPPDPSQGSREQFF	TGTGCCAGCAGTCCCCCCGACCCTTCACAGGGCTCCAGGGAGCAGTTCTTC
many	TRBV18	TRBJ2-3	TRBD1	CASSAGTGATDTQYF	TGTGCCAGCTCCGCCGGGACAGGGGCCACAGATACGCAGTATTTT
many	TRBV28	TRBJ2-1	TRBD2	CASSWTSDYNEQFF	TGTGCCAGCAGCTGGACTAGCGACTACAATGAGCAGTTCTTC
many	TRBV11-2	TRBJ2-1	-	CASSLEPLNEQFF	TGTGCCAGCAGCTTAGAACCCCTCAATGAGCAGTTCTTC
many	TRBV6-1	TRBJ2-7	-	CASSRTRSYEQYF	TGTGCCAGCAGTCGGACACGCTCCTACGAGCAGTACTTC
many	TRBV7-2	TRBJ1-1	-	CASSMGGTAEAFF	TGTGCCAGCAGCATGGGGGGGACCGCTGAAGCTTTCTTT
many	TRBV2	TRBJ2-1	TRBD1	CASSFTGTVSYNEQFF	TGTGCCAGCAGTTTTACCGGGACAGTCTCCTACAATGAGCAGTTCTTC
many	TRBV2	TRBJ2-1	-	CASSVGLELEQFF	TGTGCCAGCAGTGTAGGACTTGAATTGGAGCAGTTCTTC
few	TRBV11-3	TRBJ2-1	TRBD2	CASSDTSGRSYNEQFF	TGTGCCAGCAGCGACACTAGCGGCCGCTCCTACAATGAGCAGTTCTTC
many	TRBV10-3	TRBJ1-1	-	CAISESIGMNTEAFF	TGTGCCATCAGTGAGTCAATAGGAATGAACACTGAAGCTTTCTTT
many	TRBV28	TRBJ2-1	-	CASSNTSSYNEQFF	TGTGCCAGCAGTAACACGAGCTCCTACAATGAGCAGTTCTTC
-	TRBV24-1	TRBJ2-1	TRBD2	CATSDRLAGGTNEQFF	TGTGCCACCAGTGACCGACTAGCGGGAGGCACAAATGAGCAGTTCTTC
many	TRBV6-2/TRBV6-3	TRBJ2-1	TRBD2	CASSLVGRLALLSYNEQFF	TGTGCCAGCAGCCTAGTGGGTAGACTAGCGCTCCTATCCTACAATGAGCAGTTCTTC
-	TRBV7-2	TRBJ2-2	TRBD2	CASSFGTGRAGTGELFF	TGTGCCAGCAGCTTTGGGACCGGGAGGGCGGGCACCGGGGAGCTGTTTTTT
once	TRBV9	TRBJ2-1	TRBD1	CASSRQDRASRLGLFF	TGTGCCAGCAGCCGTCAAGACAGGGCCTCCCGGCTAGGGCTGTTCTTC
-	TRBV15	TRBJ1-4	TRBD1	CATSSDRVEKLFF	TGTGCCACCAGCAGTGACAGGGTTGAAAAACTGTTTTTT
many	TRBV15	TRBJ2-7	-	CATSRLSRTRSYEQYF	TGTGCCACCAGCAGACTATCAAGGACTCGCTCCTACGAGCAGTACTTC
few	TRBV9	TRBJ2-1	-	CASSVAHTTDNEQFF	TGTGCCAGCAGCGTAGCTCACACGACAGACAATGAGCAGTTCTTC
many	TRBV27	TRBJ1-6	-	CASSLSYKTPLHF	TGTGCCAGCAGTTTATCCTACAAGACACCCCTCCACTTT
many	TRBV30	TRBJ1-4	-	CASWTATNEKLFF	TGTGCCTCCTGGACGGCCACTAATGAAAAACTGTTTTTT
few	TRBV4-1	TRBJ2-5	TRBD2	CASSQGEASGGGETQYF	TGCGCCAGCAGCCAAGGAGAGGCTAGCGGGGGGGGAGAGACCCAGTACTTC
-	TRBV19	TRBJ1-5	-	CASSLASLGKQPQHF	TGTGCCAGTTCCCTCGCCTCATTAGGAAAGCAGCCCCAGCATTTT
many	TRBV7-6	TRBJ2-7	TRBD2	CASSFDERGIYEQYF	TGTGCCAGCAGTTTTGACGAGCGGGGGATCTACGAGCAGTACTTC
many	TRBV7-2	TRBJ2-1	-	CASSLQGGTLNNEQFF	TGTGCCAGCAGCTTACAGGGCGGGACTCTCAACAATGAGCAGTTCTTC
-	TRBV6-1	TRBJ1-6	TRBD1	CASNRNDGGTGTSPLHF	TGTGCCAGCAACAGAAACGACGGTGGGACAGGGACCTCACCCCTCCACTTT